This T cell receptor (beta chain) derives from a study of blood T cell repertoires in COVID-19. Overall study context: Sources were T cells, B-cell-depleted T cells, or PBMCs; the material itself was cDNA or gDNA.

Germline loops: CDR1 GTSNPN, CDR2 SVGIG (reference sequence). J lost 4 bases, V lost 3 bases, and 9 bases had no gene match. The CDR3 loop spans 15 amino acids. The repertoire was sequenced with immunoSEQ multiplex PCR; TCRdb's copy has only in-frame clones and lacks some. The data show about 150,000 clones, roughly 84% seen once. This chain uses TRBV30 with TRBJ1-1, with 9 nucleotides matching TRBD1. The origin of this receptor is a woman aged 80 or older with active or convalescent COVID-19. The sample taken for sequencing was peripheral blood. The CDR3 DNA follows: TGTGCCTGGAGCCTGCCGGGACAGGGCCTCACTGAAGCTTTCTTT. Translation gives CAWSLPGQGLTEAFF.